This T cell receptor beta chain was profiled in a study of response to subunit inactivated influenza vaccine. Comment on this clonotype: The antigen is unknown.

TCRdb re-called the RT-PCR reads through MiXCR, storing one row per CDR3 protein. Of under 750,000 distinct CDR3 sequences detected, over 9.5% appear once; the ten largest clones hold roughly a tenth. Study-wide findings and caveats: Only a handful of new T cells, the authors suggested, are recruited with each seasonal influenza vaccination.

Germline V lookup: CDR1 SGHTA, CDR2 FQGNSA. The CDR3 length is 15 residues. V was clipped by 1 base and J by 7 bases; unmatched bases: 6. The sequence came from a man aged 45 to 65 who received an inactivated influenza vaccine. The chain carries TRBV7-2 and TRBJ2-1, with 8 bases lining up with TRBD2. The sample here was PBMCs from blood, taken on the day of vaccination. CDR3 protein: CASSLGLANTNEQFF. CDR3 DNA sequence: TGTGCCAGCAGCTTAGGACTAGCGAATACGAATGAGCAGTTCTTC.